This T cell receptor beta chain was identified in a study of T cells in localized non-small cell lung cancer. For this clone: Its specificity is unknown.

Assay used: immunoSEQ multiplex PCR; TCRdb lists only in-frame clones, some missing. The table shows around 78,000 clones, with 88% occurring only once. Study-wide points: There were a median around 60 of the top 100 tumor clones appearing in adjacent lung.

The sequence derives from a woman aged 40-70 years with stage I squamous cell lung carcinoma. The specimen comprised peripheral blood, sampled before any cancer treatment.

CDR3 protein: CASSLEGTGKDTQYF. Here the CDR3 DNA reads TGCGCCAGCAGCTTGGAAGGGACAGGGAAAGATACGCAGTATTTT. The V and J genes are TRBV5-1 and TRBJ2-3; 9 nucleotides agree with TRBD1. Trimming cost V 0 bases and J 5 bases; bases outside gene matches: 4. This CDR3 has 15 residues. Germline V gene lookup returns CDR1 SGHRS and CDR2 YFSETQ.